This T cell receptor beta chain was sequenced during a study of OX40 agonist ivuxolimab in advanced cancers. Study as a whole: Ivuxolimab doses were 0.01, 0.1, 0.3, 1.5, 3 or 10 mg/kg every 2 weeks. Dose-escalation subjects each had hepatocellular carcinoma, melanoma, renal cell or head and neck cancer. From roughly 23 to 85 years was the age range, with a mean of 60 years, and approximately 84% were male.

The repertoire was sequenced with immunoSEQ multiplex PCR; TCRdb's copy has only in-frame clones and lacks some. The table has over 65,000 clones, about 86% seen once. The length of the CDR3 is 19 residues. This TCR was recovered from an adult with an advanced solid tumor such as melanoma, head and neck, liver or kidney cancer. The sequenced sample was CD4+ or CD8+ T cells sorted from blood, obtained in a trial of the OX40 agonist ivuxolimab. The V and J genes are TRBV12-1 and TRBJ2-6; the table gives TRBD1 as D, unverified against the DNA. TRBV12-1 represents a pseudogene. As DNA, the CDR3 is TGTGCCAGCAGCCTACTAGACAGGGGTCCTCTCTCTGGGGCCAACGTCCTGACTTTC. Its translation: CASSLLDRGPLSGANVLTF.